The 26 T cell receptor beta chains below were found in one sample sequenced in a study of shared clonotypes between healthy human individuals. Method: immunoSEQ multiplex PCR; TCRdb's copy keeps in-frame clones and lacks some. The sample has about 820,000 clones, around 93% seen once. CD45RO-negative, CCR7-positively selected cells formed the naive CD8 fraction, excluding terminally differentiated effector memory CD45RA+ cells. The sequencing input was naive CD8+ T cells sorted from blood. Receptors originate from a young man in good health.

The chain combines TRBV5-6 with TRBJ2-1; D may be TRBD2 (5 bases). Germline V CDR1 and CDR2: SGHDT, YYEEEE. Deletions cut 4 bases from V and 9 bases from J, with 8 bases between. This CDR3 is 11 amino acids long. The CDR3 sequence is CASSGLSEQFF. For the CDR3, the DNA is TGTGCCAGCAGCGGACTTTCTGAGCAGTTCTTC.

The chain carries TRBV7-6 and TRBJ2-3, with 12 bases lining up with TRBD2. V dropped 4 bases and J dropped 7; count of bases not matched to a gene: 6. Germline CDR1 and CDR2: SGHVS and FNYEAQ. There are 15 residues in the CDR3. The CDR3 loop reads CASSSTSGSPNTQYF. The CDR3 region has the DNA TGTGCCAGCAGCTCGACTAGCGGGAGTCCCAATACGCAGTATTTT.

This chain links TRBV7-3 with TRBJ1-5; TRBD1 agrees at 11 bases. The CDR3 has 17 residues. Looked up from germline, CDR1 is SGHTA and CDR2 is FQGTGA. J was trimmed by 6 bases and V by 4 bases; bases with no gene match: 11. The CDR3 sequence: CASSSFKDRGHVQPQHF. CDR3 DNA: TGTGCCAGCAGCTCTTTCAAGGACAGGGGGCATGTTCAGCCCCAGCATTTT.

Remarks on this clone: The sample has other DNA sequences that encode this CDR3 too. V usage is TRBV9 and J usage is TRBJ2-1, with 8 bases lining up with TRBD1. Trimming removed 0 bases from V and 7 bases from J; junction bases left unmatched: 6. The CDR3 is 15 residues long. Germline CDR1 SGDLS, CDR2 YYNGEE. The CDR3 DNA reads TGTGCCAGCAGCGTAGGGCAGGGGGCTGGAAATGAGCAGTTCTTC. Translated: CASSVGQGAGNEQFF.

The chain links TRBV29-1 to TRBJ2-7, with 8 nucleotides matching TRBD1. Per germline, CDR1 SQVTM and CDR2 ANQGSEA. Trimming removed 6 bases from V and 1 base from J; junction bases left unmatched: 11. This CDR3 is 15 amino acids long. The CDR3 spells CSVCQGAGGSYEQYF. As DNA, the CDR3 is TGCAGCGTCTGCCAGGGGGCAGGGGGATCCTACGAGCAGTACTTC.

V usage is TRBV30 and J usage is TRBJ1-5; D is unresolved. Trimming took 5 bases from V and 0 from J, leaving 11 bases between them. Germline V CDR1 and CDR2: GTSNPN, SVGIG (reference sequence). This CDR3 is 14 amino acids long. This CDR3 reads CAWAPGPSNQPQHF. CDR3 nucleotides: TGTGCCTGGGCCCCGGGCCCTAGCAATCAGCCCCAGCATTTT.

This chain links TRBV7-6 with TRBJ1-5, with D unresolved. Germline assignment: CDR1 SGHVS and CDR2 FNYEAQ. V shed 2 bases and J shed 4 bases, with 12 bases lying between them. This CDR3 has 15 residues. This CDR3 reads CASSLSAGMNQPQHF. The DNA for the CDR3 is TGTGCCAGCAGCTTAAGCGCCGGGATGAATCAGCCCCAGCATTTT.

A single count supports this clone. V gene TRBV27 combines with J gene TRBJ2-5, with TRBD1 as a possible D gene (5 bases). This CDR3 spans 14 amino acids. The V gene lost 6 bases and the J gene lost 4 bases, with 15 bases spanning the gap. CDR1 and CDR2 (germline): MNHEY, SMNVEV (reference sequence). The CDR3 DNA reads as TGTGCCAGCAGCCGACCAGGGTCCCCAGAGACCCAGTACTTC. Protein: CASSRPGSPETQYF.

V gene TRBV28 combines with J gene TRBJ2-7; D remains ambiguous. CDR1 is MDHEN, CDR2 SYDVKM, per germline. Trimming pared 3 bases from V and 2 bases from J, leaving 8 bases between. The CDR3 is made up of 13 amino acids. Written as DNA, the CDR3 is TGTGCCAGCAGTTTCGCGGCCGCCTACGAGCAGTACTTC. Residues: CASSFAAAYEQYF. Full variable domain (rest looked up from reference TRBV28 and TRBJ2-7): DVKVTQSSRYLVKRTGEKVFLECVQDMDHENMFWYRQDPGLGLRLIYFSYDVKMKEKGDIPEGYSVSREKKERFSLILESASTNQTSMYLCASSFAAAYEQYFGPGTRLTVT.

The J gene is TRBJ2-1, the V gene TRBV19; TRBD2 agrees at 9 bases. J lost 2 bases, V lost 7 bases, and 0 bases had no gene match. There are 13 residues in the CDR3. Per the germline V gene, CDR1 is LNHDA and CDR2 is SQIVND (reference sequence). The CDR3 coding sequence is TGTGCCAGTACTAGCGGGACCTACAATGAGCAGTTCTTC. This gives the protein CASTSGTYNEQFF.

CDR3 loop: CASSQEASGSGLGQFF. The CDR3, as DNA: TGCGCCAGCAGCCAAGAGGCTAGCGGGAGTGGGTTGGGGCAGTTCTTC. The chain couples TRBV4-1 to TRBJ2-1, with 10 bases lining up with TRBD2. This CDR3 comprises 16 residues. CDR1 MGHRA and CDR2 YSYEKL come from the germline V gene. V gave up 0 bases and J gave up 12 bases; unmatched junction bases: 11.

V usage is TRBV19 and J usage is TRBJ1-4; the D is unclear. The V gene lost 3 bases and the J gene lost 5 bases, with 13 bases spanning the gap. The length of the CDR3 is 15 residues. CDR1 is LNHDA and CDR2 is SQIVND in the germline V gene (reference sequence). CDR3 amino acids: CASSIYAARNEKLFF. CDR3 nucleotide sequence: TGTGCCAGTAGTATCTATGCGGCCCGAAATGAAAAACTGTTTTTT.

Notes on this clone: The same CDR3 can be traced to other DNA sequences in this sample. The chain couples TRBV27 to TRBJ2-7; 7 bases are shared with TRBD2. Germline CDR1 reads MNHEY; CDR2 reads SMNVEV (reference sequence). With V trimmed by 6 bases and J by 4 bases, 6 bases remained unmatched. There are 13 residues in the CDR3. In DNA, the CDR3 is TGTGCCAGCAGCCCGGGGGGAATATACGAGCAGTACTTC. Translating it yields CASSPGGIYEQYF.

V gene TRBV5-1 combines with J gene TRBJ1-1, with D possibly TRBD1 on 5 matching bases. From germline, CDR1 is SGHRS and CDR2 YFSETQ. Trimming removed 2 bases from V and 3 bases from J, with 11 bases in between. The CDR3 has 14 residues. The CDR3 protein is CASSLLGEDTEAFF. CDR3 nucleotides: TGCGCCAGCAGCTTACTGGGGGAAGACACTGAAGCTTTCTTT.

The chain is built from TRBV29-1 and TRBJ2-7; D is perhaps TRBD2 (5 bases). This CDR3 has 13 residues. The V gene lost 3 bases and the J gene lost 1 base, with 10 bases spanning the gap. Looked up from germline, CDR1 is SQVTM and CDR2 is ANQGSEA. CDR3 DNA: TGCAGCGTTGACGAAGCGGAATCCTACGAGCAGTACTTC. This translates into CSVDEAESYEQYF.

The chain recombines TRBV9 with TRBJ2-5; D call uncertain. CDR1 SGDLS and CDR2 YYNGEE come from the germline V gene. The CDR3 loop spans 15 amino acids. Trimming shortened V by 3 bases and J by 0 bases, and 12 bases separated the two germline ends. The CDR3 sequence is CASSAKARYQETQYF. CDR3 bases: TGTGCCAGCAGCGCCAAGGCTCGGTACCAAGAGACCCAGTACTTC.

This clone was counted a single time. J is TRBJ2-2 and V is TRBV7-9, with TRBD2 matching 7 bases. Germline lookup yields CDR1 SEHNR and CDR2 FQNEAQ (reference sequence). The CDR3 is made up of 18 amino acids. Unmatched junction bases numbered 17, after V lost 5 bases and J lost 5 bases. The DNA of the CDR3 is TGTGCCAGCAGCCTCCTTCTGTACGGGAGGTTGGAAACCGGGGAGCTGTTTTTT. This codes for CASSLLLYGRLETGELFF.

The V and J genes are TRBV27 and TRBJ2-7; 7 bases are a match to TRBD2. The junction had 4 bases not matched to a gene; V was cut back by 7 bases and J by 7 bases. The CDR3 spans 11 residues. Germline V gene data show CDR1 as MNHEY and CDR2 as SMNVEV (reference sequence). The CDR3 protein is CASIQAGEQYF. The DNA of the CDR3 is TGTGCCAGCATCCAAGCGGGGGAGCAGTACTTC.

The chain uses TRBV2 and TRBJ2-7; a weak D match, TRBD2 (7 bases). CDR1 is SNHLY and CDR2 is FYNNEI in the germline V gene. Trimming cost V 7 bases and J 5 bases, with 12 bases left between them. The CDR3 runs to 12 residues. The CDR3 region is CASKGGVHEQYF. CDR3 sequence (DNA): TGTGCCAGCAAAGGGGGGGTCCACGAGCAGTACTTC.

V and J are TRBV28 and TRBJ2-7; tentative D call: TRBD2 (5 bases). The length of the CDR3 is 14 residues. Germline assignment: CDR1 MDHEN and CDR2 SYDVKM. With 5 bases removed from V and 5 bases from J, the gap between germline ends came to 16 bases. The CDR3 DNA is TGTGCCAGCAGTCACCGGACGGACTTGGACGAGCAGTACTTC. Translated, it gives CASSHRTDLDEQYF.

The chain carries TRBV27 and TRBJ2-4, with 7 bases aligning to TRBD1. Germline trimming cut 3 bases from V and 7 bases from J; bases unmatched to any gene: 9. Germline CDR1 MNHEY, CDR2 SMNVEV (reference sequence). The CDR3 spans 15 residues. Here the CDR3 DNA reads TGTGCCAGCAGTTTTGGGTCTGAGGGACAGAACATTCAGTACTTC. Its protein is CASSFGSEGQNIQYF.

This clone has just a few counts. V is TRBV28 and J is TRBJ1-1, with TRBD1 identical over 8 bases. V gave up 11 bases and J gave up 8 bases; unmatched junction bases: 7. Germline loops: CDR1 MDHEN, CDR2 SYDVKM. The CDR3 runs to 11 residues. CDR3 amino acids: CAVGRQGEAFF. The CDR3, as DNA: TGTGCCGTGGGGAGACAGGGGGAAGCTTTCTTT.

In nucleotides, the CDR3 is TGTGCCAGCAGTATTTTCGGGAGGGCCGGTACCGGGGAGCTGTTTTTT. Translation gives CASSIFGRAGTGELFF. The chain uses TRBV28 and TRBJ2-2; 8 bases match TRBD2. There are 16 residues in the CDR3. After removal of 5 bases from V and 5 bases from J, the junction contained 10 bases not matched to a gene. The germline CDR1 and CDR2 sequences are MDHEN and SYDVKM.

In regard to this clone: Additional DNA sequences in this sample encode the identical CDR3. V and J are TRBV5-1 and TRBJ1-1; no clear D gene. CDR1 SGHRS and CDR2 YFSETQ come from the germline V gene. Trimming cost V 2 bases and J 0 bases, with 8 bases left between them. CDR3 size: 14 residues. The CDR3 region is CASSLYGMNTEAFF. The CDR3 coding sequence is TGCGCCAGCAGCTTATACGGGATGAACACTGAAGCTTTCTTT.

This clone was seen once. V and J are TRBV7-8 and TRBJ2-6; 7 bases agree with TRBD1. The CDR3 is 18 residues long. Per germline, CDR1 SGHVS and CDR2 FQNEAQ. V dropped 3 bases and J dropped 0; count of bases not matched to a gene: 8. The DNA for the CDR3 is TGTGCCAGCAGCTTTGGGGTAACAGGGGCCTCTGGGGCCAACGTCCTGACTTTC. It encodes CASSFGVTGASGANVLTF.

V is TRBV27 and J is TRBJ2-7, with 7 bases lining up with TRBD1. This CDR3 has 15 amino acids. The V and J ends lost 3 bases and 3 bases, in that order; junction bases with no gene match: 8. Germline CDR1 MNHEY, CDR2 SMNVEV (reference sequence). CDR3 nucleotide sequence: TGTGCCAGCAGTTTTTCCAGGGGGTTTGGCTACGAGCAGTACTTC. Protein sequence: CASSFSRGFGYEQYF.